Shown below are 5 T cell receptor beta chains from a single sample sequenced in a study of blood T cell repertoires in COVID-19. Assay used: immunoSEQ multiplex PCR; TCRdb lists only in-frame clones, some missing. This table holds around 340,000 clones, around nine tenths found once. Sequenced: PBMCs or T cells enriched from blood (not recorded which). These receptors all come from a woman aged 30 to 39 who had been exposed to COVID-19.

V gene TRBV4-1 combines with J gene TRBJ2-1; 12 positions agree with TRBD2. Germline loops: CDR1 MGHRA, CDR2 YSYEKL. The ends lost 0 bases at V and 9 bases at J; junction bases unmatched: 6. The CDR3 totals 16 residues. DNA for the CDR3: TGCGCCAGCAGCCAAGAGATACTAGCGGGAGGTCGTGAGCAGTTCTTC. As protein: CASSQEILAGGREQFF.

The chain carries TRBV28 and TRBJ1-5, with D uncertain. Germline V gene sequence: CDR1 MDHEN, CDR2 SYDVKM. This CDR3 comprises 14 residues. Trimming shortened V by 5 bases and J by 6 bases, and 14 bases separated the two germline ends. CDR3 sequence: CASSTPEGSQPQHF. In DNA form, the CDR3 reads TGTGCCAGCAGTACGCCCGAAGGGAGTCAGCCCCAGCATTTT.

The chain uses TRBV29-1 and TRBJ1-5; D is perhaps TRBD1 (5 bases). Germline V gene sequence: CDR1 SQVTM, CDR2 ANQGSEA. CDR3 size: 13 residues. The V gene lost 4 bases and the J gene lost 4 bases, with 11 bases spanning the gap. CDR3 protein: CSVVQGPNQPQHF. CDR3 DNA sequence: TGCAGCGTTGTCCAGGGCCCTAATCAGCCCCAGCATTTT. The full variable domain, in which reference TRBV29-1 and TRBJ1-5 provide the parts outside the CDR3, is SAVISQKPSRDICQRGTSLTIQCQVDSQVTMMFWYRQQPGQSLTLIATANQGSEATYESGFVIDKFPISRPNLTFSTLTVSNMSPEDSSIYLCSVVQGPNQPQHFGDGTRLSIL.

The gene calls are TRBV25-1 and TRBJ2-1; 11 bases are shared with TRBD1. Germline V gives CDR1 MGHDK, CDR2 SYGVNS. The length of the CDR3 is 17 residues. J was trimmed by 8 bases and V by 3 bases; bases with no gene match: 12. The CDR3 here is CASSEQPGTGGVDEQFF. The CDR3 nucleotides read TGTGCCAGCAGTGAGCAACCCGGGACAGGGGGTGTTGATGAGCAGTTCTTC.

This chain joins TRBV14 and TRBJ2-1; 9 bases are a match to TRBD2. The germline CDR1 and CDR2 sequences are SGHDN and FVKESK. V dropped 4 bases and J dropped 8; count of bases not matched to a gene: 9. This CDR3 has 15 residues. This chain's CDR3 is CASSPIAGVDHEQFF. CDR3 nucleotide sequence: TGTGCCAGCAGCCCGATAGCGGGAGTGGACCATGAGCAGTTCTTC.